Sequencing of this TCR beta chain was carried out in a study of CD8 T cells in Susac syndrome (dated 2019 in TCRdb). Concerning the study at large: Repertoire sequencing was used to test whether CD8+ T cell activation and differentiation in Susac syndrome was antigen driven. Clonality of the CD8+ T cell repertoire was compared between about a dozen healthy donors, about 14 Susac syndrome patients and some 15 multiple sclerosis patients. Here is what the overall study found, with its caveats: The number of individuals in the TCR sequencing and HLA analysis was acknowledged as relatively small.

The germline V gene encodes CDR1 MDHEN and CDR2 SYDVKM. V and J are truncated by 6 bases and 5 bases respectively, leaving an intervening sequence of 17 bases. The CDR3 numbers 15 residues from cysteine through phenylalanine. Just the 45-base CDR3 DNA is kept, in frame starting at base 1. RNA was extracted with the RNeasy kit and 0.5 to 1 ug was reverse transcribed using random hexamers. TCR beta CDR3 regions were amplified with the immunoSEQ multiplex PCR assay covering 54 Vbeta and 13 Jbeta segments. PCR amplification bias was corrected by using a synthetic template baseline for primer optimization and computational correction. The authors' pipeline ran thus. Reads were annotated to V, D and J genes according to IMGT and were analyzed with immunoSEQ Analyzer, with only productive sequences retained. To calculate clonality, Shannon entropy was normalized by log2 of the number of productive unique sequences and then subtracted from one. For each patient and control, public and private clones were evaluated among the 100 most prevalent clones. Clones were defined as Susac-specific if absent from the healthy and MS cohorts, from around 1,100 published viral clones and from other ImmuneACCESS disease sequences. TCRdb cleaned the public reads at Q25 with fastp, built clones with MiXCR and kept in-frame beta chains. Identical CDR3 proteins give one entry, which carries the most common genes and DNA. The V and J calls were determined by TCRdb, not by the authors. The sample table lists about 150,000 distinct CDR3 sequences, 95% to 96% of them with a count of one. 0.13% to 0.15% of the sample belongs to the ten largest clones.

Peripheral blood CD8+ and CD4+ T cells from healthy donors, Susac syndrome patients and multiple sclerosis patients were profiled using high-throughput TCR beta sequencing. The multiple sclerosis controls were treatment-naive patients who had stable or active relapsing-remitting disease and met the revised McDonald criteria. CD8+ TEMRA cells were enriched by FACS, while bulk CD8+ and CD4+ T cells were purified by magnetic negative isolation. Blood was drawn into EDTA tubes, processed within 24 hours, and PBMCs were isolated by density gradient centrifugation. PBMCs intended for TCR sequencing were cryopreserved in liquid nitrogen and were subsequently thawed in a 37 degrees C water bath. Purity of sorted or isolated CD4+, CD8+ and CD8+ TEMRA cells was at least 90%. Concerning this clonotype: The target of this receptor is not known. Per-base quality was not reported, and no clone a single base away is much larger than it.

The sequence links TRBV28 to TRBJ1-5, with the identity of the D gene unclear. The TCR comes from a human donor with multiple sclerosis. Material for sequencing was CD8+ T cells from PBMCs. The CDR3 reads as follows: CASSLIVGMDQPQHF. The nucleotide sequence is given as TGTGCCAGCAGCCTTATTGTGGGGATGGATCAGCCCCAGCATTTT.